This T cell receptor (beta chain) was recovered during a study of T-cell reconstitution after alpha-beta-depleted transplantation in children. Losses at the gene ends were 3 bases for V and 0 bases for J; bases not matched to a gene: 5. The CDR3 sequence is 17 residues long. Germline CDR1 is SEHNR and CDR2 is FQNEAQ (reference sequence). Unique molecular identifiers tagged the TCRbeta library. MiXCR was run by TCRdb on the PCR reads, yielding one entry per CDR3 protein. This table has about 540,000 distinct CDR3 sequences, approximately 20% appearing once. This clonotype was observed a handful of times.

This chain connects TRBV7-9 to TRBJ2-3, with 11 bases identical to TRBD2. This clonotype was sampled from a human donor who donated a stem cell graft to a child with acute lymphoblastic leukemia. The sequencing used PBMCs from the stem cell graft donor, collected from the stem cell graft. CDR3 in amino acids: CASSFSIAGGSTDTQYF. DNA of the CDR3: TGTGCCAGCAGCTTTTCGATAGCGGGAGGGAGCACAGATACGCAGTATTTT.